This T cell receptor beta chain was sequenced during a study of T-cell reconstitution after alpha-beta-depleted transplantation in children. Broader study findings: Reports say that about two months after transplant, the alpha-beta T cells came out of several hundred graft clones that had expanded. Certain patients had high TCRbeta diversity at day 60, and it came from recipient T cells and thymic progenitors that survived.

There are 14 residues in the CDR3. V lost 0 bases and J lost 2, with 3 bases in between. CDR1 and CDR2 from the germline V gene are SGHRS and YFSETQ. The authors prepared the TCRbeta library with unique molecular identifiers. TCRdb passed the PCR reads through MiXCR, listing each CDR3 protein once. The sample records about 610,000 distinct CDR3 sequences, 25% to 30% being singletons. This clonotype was seen many times. Its antigen is unknown. Sequenced here: PBMCs, sampled before TCRalphabeta/CD19-depleted stem cell transplant. The sequence came from a boy less than two years old with Wiskott-Aldrich syndrome, due to receive a stem cell transplant. The chain uses TRBV5-1 and TRBJ2-6; D is undetermined. DNA for the CDR3: TGCGCCAGCAGCTTGGGGGCTGGGGCCAACGTCCTGACTTTC. It is translated as CASSLGAGANVLTF.